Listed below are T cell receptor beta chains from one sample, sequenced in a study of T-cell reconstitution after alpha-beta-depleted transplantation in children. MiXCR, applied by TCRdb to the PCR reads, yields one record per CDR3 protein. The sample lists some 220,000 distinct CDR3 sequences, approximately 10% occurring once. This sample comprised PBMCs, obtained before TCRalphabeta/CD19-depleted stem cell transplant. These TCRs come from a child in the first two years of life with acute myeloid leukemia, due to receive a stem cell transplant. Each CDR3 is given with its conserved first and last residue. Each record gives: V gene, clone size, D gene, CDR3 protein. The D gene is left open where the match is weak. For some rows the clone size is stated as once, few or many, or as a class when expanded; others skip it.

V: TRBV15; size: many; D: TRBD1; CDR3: CATSRRGQGNEKLFF
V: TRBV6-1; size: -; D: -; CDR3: CASPKDRLTASSYNEQFF
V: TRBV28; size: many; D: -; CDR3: CASSLVPPGSTQYF
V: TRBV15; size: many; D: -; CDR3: CATSRVSQVYGYTF
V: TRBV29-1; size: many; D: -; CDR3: CSVERAQQGRNEQFF
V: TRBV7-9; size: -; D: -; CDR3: CASSLEFSAVPYEQYF
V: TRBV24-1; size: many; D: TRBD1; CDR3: CATSDTGQGFEQYF
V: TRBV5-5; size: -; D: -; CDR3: CASGHLSRGVMSGELFF
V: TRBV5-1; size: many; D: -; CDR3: CASSLGHPTGELFF
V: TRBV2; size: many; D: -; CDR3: CASRARETTDTQYF
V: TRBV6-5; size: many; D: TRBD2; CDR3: CASASGTSRSHEQFF
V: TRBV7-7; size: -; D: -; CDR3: CASSPTTALKTQYF
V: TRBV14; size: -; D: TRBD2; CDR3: CASNGRESIGELFF
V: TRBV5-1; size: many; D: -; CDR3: CASSWGDSGSQETQYF
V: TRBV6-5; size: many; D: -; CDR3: CASSYSMAGATNEQFF
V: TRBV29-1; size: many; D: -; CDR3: CSVEGGGRLYEQYF
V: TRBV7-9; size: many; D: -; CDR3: CASSLRVRETQYF
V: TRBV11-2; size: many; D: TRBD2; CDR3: CASSLVFLGLAGNNEQFF
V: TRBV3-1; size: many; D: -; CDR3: CASSTHLNSPLHF
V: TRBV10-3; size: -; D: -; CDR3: CAISEASVTDMQYF
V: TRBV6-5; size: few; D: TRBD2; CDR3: CASSYSMWLAGVEQYF
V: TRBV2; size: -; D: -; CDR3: CASGPALAKNIQYF
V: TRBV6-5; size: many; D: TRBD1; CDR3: CASSSQTGTGANVLTF
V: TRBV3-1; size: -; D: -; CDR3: CASTREGSNYGDTF
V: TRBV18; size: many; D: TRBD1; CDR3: CASSPGQGIYSNQPQHF
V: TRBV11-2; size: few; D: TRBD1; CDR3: CASSGGTGGFTGELFF
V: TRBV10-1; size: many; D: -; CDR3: CASSESSAPETQYF